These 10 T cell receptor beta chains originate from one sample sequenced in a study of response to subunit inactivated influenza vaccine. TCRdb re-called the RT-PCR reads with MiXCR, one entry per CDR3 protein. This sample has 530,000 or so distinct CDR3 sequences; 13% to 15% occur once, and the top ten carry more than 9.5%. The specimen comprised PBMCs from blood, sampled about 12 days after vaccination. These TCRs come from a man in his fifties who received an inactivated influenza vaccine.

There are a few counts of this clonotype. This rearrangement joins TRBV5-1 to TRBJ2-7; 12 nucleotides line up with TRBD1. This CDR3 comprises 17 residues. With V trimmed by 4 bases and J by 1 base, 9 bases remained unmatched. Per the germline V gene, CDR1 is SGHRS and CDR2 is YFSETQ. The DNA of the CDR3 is TGCGCCAGCAGCACGGGGACAGGGGGCCATCGATCCTACGAGCAGTACTTC. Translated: CASSTGTGGHRSYEQYF.

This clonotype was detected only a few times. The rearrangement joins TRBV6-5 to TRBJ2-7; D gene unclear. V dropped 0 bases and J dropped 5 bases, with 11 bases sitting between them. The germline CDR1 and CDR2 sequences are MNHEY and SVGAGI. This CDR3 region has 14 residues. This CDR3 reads CASSYSGFSDEQYF. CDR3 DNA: TGTGCCAGCAGTTACTCCGGCTTTTCGGACGAGCAGTACTTC.

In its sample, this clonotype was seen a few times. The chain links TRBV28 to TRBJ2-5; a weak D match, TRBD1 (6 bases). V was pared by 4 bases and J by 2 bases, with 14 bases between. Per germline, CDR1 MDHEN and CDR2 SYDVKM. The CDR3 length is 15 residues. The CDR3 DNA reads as TGTGCCAGCAGTTCTCGGACAGAATCGCAAGAGACCCAGTACTTC. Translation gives CASSSRTESQETQYF.

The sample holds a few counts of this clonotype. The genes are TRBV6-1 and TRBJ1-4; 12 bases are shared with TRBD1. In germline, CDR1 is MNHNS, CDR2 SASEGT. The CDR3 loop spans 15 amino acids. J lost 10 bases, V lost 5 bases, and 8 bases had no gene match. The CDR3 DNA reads TGTGCCAGCAGTACCCGGGACAGGGGGCTCGGAAAACTGTTTTTT. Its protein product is CASSTRDRGLGKLFF.

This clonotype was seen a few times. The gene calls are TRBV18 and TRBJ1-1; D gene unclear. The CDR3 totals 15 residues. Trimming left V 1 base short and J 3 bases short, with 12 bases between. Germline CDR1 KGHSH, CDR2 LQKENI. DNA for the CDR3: TGTGCCAGCTCACCACGTCAACCACTGGACACTGAAGCTTTCTTT. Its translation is CASSPRQPLDTEAFF.

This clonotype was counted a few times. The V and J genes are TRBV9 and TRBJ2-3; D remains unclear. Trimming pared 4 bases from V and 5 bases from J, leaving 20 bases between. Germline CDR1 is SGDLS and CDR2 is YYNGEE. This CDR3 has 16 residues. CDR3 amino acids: CASSPHSTATKDTQYF. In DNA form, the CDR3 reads TGTGCCAGCAGCCCTCACTCGACCGCGACCAAAGATACGCAGTATTTT. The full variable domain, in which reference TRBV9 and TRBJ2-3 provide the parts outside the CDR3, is DSGVTQTPKHLITATGQRVTLRCSPRSGDLSVYWYQQSLDQGLQFLIQYYNGEERAKGNILERFSAQQFPDLHSELNLSSLELGDSALYFCASSPHSTATKDTQYFGPGTRLTVL.

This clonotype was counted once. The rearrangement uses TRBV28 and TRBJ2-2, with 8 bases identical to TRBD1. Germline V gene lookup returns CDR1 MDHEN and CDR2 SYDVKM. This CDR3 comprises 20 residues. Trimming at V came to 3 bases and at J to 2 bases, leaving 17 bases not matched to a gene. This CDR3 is CASSLPSGITGGVNTGELFF. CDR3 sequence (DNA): TGTGCCAGCAGTTTGCCTAGTGGGATAACAGGGGGTGTTAACACCGGGGAGCTGTTTTTT.

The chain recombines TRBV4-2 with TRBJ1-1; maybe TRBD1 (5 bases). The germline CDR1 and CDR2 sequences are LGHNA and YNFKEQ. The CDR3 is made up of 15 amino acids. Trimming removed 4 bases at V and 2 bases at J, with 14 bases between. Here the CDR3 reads CASSPAGTSNTEAFF. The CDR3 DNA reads TGTGCCAGCAGCCCGGCCGGGACTTCCAACACTGAAGCTTTCTTT.

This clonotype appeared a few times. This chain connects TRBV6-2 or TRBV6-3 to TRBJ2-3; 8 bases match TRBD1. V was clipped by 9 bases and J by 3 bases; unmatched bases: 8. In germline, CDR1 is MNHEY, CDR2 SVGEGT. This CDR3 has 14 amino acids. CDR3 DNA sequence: TGTGCCAGTAATAGGGGACAGGTGACAGATACGCAGTATTTT. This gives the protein CASNRGQVTDTQYF.

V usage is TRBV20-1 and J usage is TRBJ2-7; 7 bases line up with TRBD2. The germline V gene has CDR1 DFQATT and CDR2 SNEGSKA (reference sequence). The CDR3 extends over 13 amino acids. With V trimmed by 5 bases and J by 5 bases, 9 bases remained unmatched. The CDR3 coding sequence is TGCAGTGCTCAGGCCCCAGGGAGGGACGAGCAGTACTTC. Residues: CSAQAPGRDEQYF.